This TCR beta chain emerged from a study of response to subunit inactivated influenza vaccine. Whole-study findings and limits: A suggestion made by the authors is that each seasonal influenza vaccination recruits few new T cells.

TCRdb re-called the RT-PCR reads through MiXCR, storing one row per CDR3 protein. Here the sample spans about 480,000 distinct CDR3 sequences, around 9.9% being singletons. Looked up from germline, CDR1 is MNHEY and CDR2 is SVGEGT. The CDR3 consists of 16 residues. With V trimmed by 0 bases and J by 6 bases, 6 bases remained unmatched. With respect to this clonotype: Its antigen remains unknown.

The specimen was PBMCs from blood, collected 40 to 50 days after vaccination. The gene calls are TRBV6-2 or TRBV6-3 and TRBJ2-5; 11 bases agree with TRBD2. The TCR comes from a man aged 45-60 years who received an inactivated influenza vaccine. CDR3 residues: CASSYSILAGEKTQYF. The CDR3 DNA is TGTGCCAGCAGTTACTCGATACTAGCGGGAGAGAAGACCCAGTACTTC.